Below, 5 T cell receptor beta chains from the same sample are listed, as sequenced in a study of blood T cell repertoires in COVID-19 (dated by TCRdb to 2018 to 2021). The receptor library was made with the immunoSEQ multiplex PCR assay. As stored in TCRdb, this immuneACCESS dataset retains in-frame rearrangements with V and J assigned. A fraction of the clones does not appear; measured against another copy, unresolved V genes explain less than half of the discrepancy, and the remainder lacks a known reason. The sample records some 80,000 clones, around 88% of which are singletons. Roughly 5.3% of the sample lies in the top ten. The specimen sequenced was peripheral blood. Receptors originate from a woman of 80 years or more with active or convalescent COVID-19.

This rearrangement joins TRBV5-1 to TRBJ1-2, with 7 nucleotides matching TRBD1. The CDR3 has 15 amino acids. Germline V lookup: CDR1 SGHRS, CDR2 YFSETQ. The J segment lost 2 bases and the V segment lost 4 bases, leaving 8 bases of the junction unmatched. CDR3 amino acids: CASSVYRTGNYGYTF. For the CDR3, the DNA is TGCGCCAGCAGCGTTTATAGGACAGGCAACTATGGCTACACCTTC.

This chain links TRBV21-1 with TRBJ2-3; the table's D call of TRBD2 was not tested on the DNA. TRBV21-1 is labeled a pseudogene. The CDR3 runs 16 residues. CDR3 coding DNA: TGTGCCAGCAGCAAAACTAGCGGGAGGGTGACAGATACGCAGTATTTT. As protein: CASSKTSGRVTDTQYF.

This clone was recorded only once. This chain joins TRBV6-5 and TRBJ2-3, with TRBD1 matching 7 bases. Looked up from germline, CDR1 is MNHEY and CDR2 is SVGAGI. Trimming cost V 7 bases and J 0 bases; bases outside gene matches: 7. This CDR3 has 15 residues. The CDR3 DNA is TGTGCCAGCAACAACAGGGGTAGGAGCACAGATACGCAGTATTTT. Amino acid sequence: CASNNRGRSTDTQYF.

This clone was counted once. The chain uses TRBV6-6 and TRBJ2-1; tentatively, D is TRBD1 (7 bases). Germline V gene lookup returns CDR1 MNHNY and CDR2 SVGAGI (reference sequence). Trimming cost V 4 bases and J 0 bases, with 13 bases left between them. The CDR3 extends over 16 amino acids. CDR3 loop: CASSSAGGYSYNEQFF. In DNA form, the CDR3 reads TGTGCCAGCAGTTCTGCAGGGGGGTACTCCTACAATGAGCAGTTCTTC.

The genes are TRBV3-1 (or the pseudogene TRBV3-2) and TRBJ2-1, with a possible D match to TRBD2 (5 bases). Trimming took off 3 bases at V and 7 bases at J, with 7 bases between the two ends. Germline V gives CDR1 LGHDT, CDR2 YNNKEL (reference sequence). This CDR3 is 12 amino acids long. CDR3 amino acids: CASSHTSNEQFF. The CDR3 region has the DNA TGTGCCAGCAGCCACACTAGTAATGAGCAGTTCTTC.